This T cell receptor beta chain was observed in a study of T cell repertoires in cytomegalovirus infection. Looked up from germline, CDR1 is LGHNT and CDR2 is FRNRAP. This CDR3 contains 20 residues. V lost 1 base and J lost 0, with 24 bases in between. TCRdb re-called the reads through MiXCR, storing one row per CDR3 protein. The table includes 380,000 or so distinct CDR3 sequences, just under 35% detected once. Concerning this clonotype itself: Its antigen remains unknown.

The V call is TRBV12-5, the J call TRBJ1-1; no reliable D call. Sequenced material: cultured PBMCs, taken from culture after CMV antigen stimulation. The source is a human donor in good health (CMV status not recorded). Some clones in this sample may be carry-over from other donors' samples. The CDR3 here is CASGLEVLGLIRDLNTEAFF. The CDR3 coding sequence is TGTGCTAGTGGTTTGGAGGTCCTTGGTTTAATCCGGGATTTGAACACTGAAGCTTTCTTT.